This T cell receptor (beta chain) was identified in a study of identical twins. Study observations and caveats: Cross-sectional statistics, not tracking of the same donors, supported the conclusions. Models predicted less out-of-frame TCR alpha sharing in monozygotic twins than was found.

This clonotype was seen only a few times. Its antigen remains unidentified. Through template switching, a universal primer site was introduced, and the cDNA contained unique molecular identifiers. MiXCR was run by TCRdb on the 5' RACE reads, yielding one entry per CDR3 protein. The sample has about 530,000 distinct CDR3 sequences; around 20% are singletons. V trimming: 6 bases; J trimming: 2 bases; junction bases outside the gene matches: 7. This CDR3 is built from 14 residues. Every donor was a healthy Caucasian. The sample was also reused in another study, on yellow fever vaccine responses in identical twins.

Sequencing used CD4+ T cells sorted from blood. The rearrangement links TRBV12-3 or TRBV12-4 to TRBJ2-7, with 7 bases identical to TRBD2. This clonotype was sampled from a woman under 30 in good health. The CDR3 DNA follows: TGTGCCAGCAGCGGGGCTAGCGGAACCTACGAGCAGTACTTC. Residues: CASSGASGTYEQYF.